A selection of T cell receptor beta chains follows, all from one sample in a study of metastatic and nonmetastatic thyroid tumors. TCRdb re-called the PCR reads with MiXCR. Of some 42,000 clones listed, around 27% are singletons. The sequencing input was blood. The receptors were sampled from a male donor with papillary thyroid cancer or a benign thyroid nodule (not recorded which). Some clones in this sample may be carry-over from other donors' samples. Each CDR3 is given without its conserved first and last residue.

>TRBV12-3/TRBV12-4|TRBJ1-1
ASSLTGGGNTEAF
>TRBV6-1|TRBJ1-2
ASSEVGQGAYT
>TRBV24-1|TRBJ2-3
ATSDWRDTQY
>TRBV6-1|TRBJ2-3
ASRPLAGGSDTQY
>TRBV5-1|TRBJ2-7
ASSLVGGHEQY
>TRBV3-1|TRBJ1-1
ASSQDYDREAF
>TRBV7-3|TRBJ2-7
ASSLRGGTGYYEQY
>TRBV6-5|TRBJ1-5
ASSYSGSNQPQH
>TRBV28|TRBJ1-3
ASSIDRVRNTIY
>TRBV6-1|TRBJ1-1
ASAAMDSTEAF
>TRBV6-1|TRBJ2-7
ASRRQGALAGYEQY
>TRBV12-3/TRBV12-4|TRBJ2-1
ASSSQDEQF
>TRBV20-1|TRBJ2-7
SARVWASGKGYEQY
>TRBV18|TRBJ2-5
ASSPPAGWETQY
>TRBV10-3|TRBJ1-2
AIRAGTGSYGYT
>TRBV20-1|TRBJ1-5
SAVRGDRGYDQPQH
>TRBV6-2/TRBV6-3|TRBJ2-7
ASSYWAGSSYEQY
>TRBV18|TRBJ2-7
ASSPVTGEVQY
>TRBV28|TRBJ1-1
ASRRTGGAF
>TRBV5-1|TRBJ1-2
ASSLVVGTGYGYT
>TRBV6-1|TRBJ2-7
ASSRQASSYEQY
>TRBV6-2/TRBV6-3|TRBJ1-2
ASSSSSLTAFDGYT
>TRBV7-6|TRBJ1-3
ASSPGTGYGNTIY
>TRBV5-5|TRBJ2-7
ASRQTRDLTYEQY
>TRBV6-5|TRBJ2-7
ASSYSAGSSYEQY
>TRBV20-1|TRBJ2-2
SAEVTGELF
>TRBV10-3|TRBJ1-2
AISETQDYGYT
>TRBV5-1|TRBJ1-5
ASSPGGTDGNQPQH
>TRBV5-1|TRBJ1-2
ASSPGGAAGYT
>TRBV27|TRBJ2-1
ASRTSGTYNEQF
>TRBV20-1|TRBJ1-1
SARFSSASYAEAF